This T cell receptor beta chain comes out of a study of fetal regulatory T cell absence and autoimmunity. CDR1 and CDR2 (germline): LNHDA, SQIVND (reference sequence). V was cut by 5 bases and J by 2 bases, with 12 bases left in between. The length of the CDR3 is 14 residues. The survey-level immunoSEQ assay was used. Some clones are missing from TCRdb's copy, which holds only in-frame ones; the method was immunoSEQ multiplex PCR. The sample has some 44,000 clones; about 80% are singletons. The rearrangement joins TRBV19 to TRBJ1-2; D is possibly TRBD1 (6 bases). This sequence originates from a newborn boy with IPEX syndrome. Sequenced: cord blood. In DNA form, the CDR3 reads TGTGCCAGTAGTTTTTCAGGGGCCAACTATGGCTACACCTTC. It codes for CASSFSGANYGYTF.